Listed below are T cell receptor beta chains from one sample, sequenced in a study of blood T cell repertoires in COVID-19. Only in-frame clones appear in the TCRdb table, and some are missing; sequencing was by immunoSEQ multiplex PCR. The table includes some 170,000 clones, 82% detected once. Sequenced material: peripheral blood. These receptors originate from a woman in her seventies with acute or convalescent COVID-19. The CDR3 runs from the conserved cysteine through the conserved F or W. D genes are given only for firm matches.

J gene: TRBJ1-1; D gene: TRBD1; V gene: TRBV19; CDR3 protein: CASSSLDRGSTEAFF; CDR3 DNA: TGTGCCAGTAGTAGCCTAGACAGGGGGAGTACTGAAGCTTTCTTT
J gene: TRBJ1-1; D gene: TRBD1; V gene: TRBV18; CDR3 protein: CASSLGQGAQTEAFF; CDR3 DNA: TGTGCCAGCTCGTTAGGACAGGGGGCGCAAACTGAAGCTTTCTTT
J gene: TRBJ1-1; D gene: -; V gene: TRBV6-5; CDR3 protein: CASSLSPNTEAFF; CDR3 DNA: TGTGCCAGCAGTTTGAGCCCGAACACTGAAGCTTTCTTT
J gene: TRBJ2-1; D gene: -; V gene: TRBV5-1; CDR3 protein: CASSLGVVGSRNEQFF; CDR3 DNA: TGCGCCAGCAGCTTGGGGGTCGTCGGGAGCCGCAATGAGCAGTTCTTC
J gene: TRBJ2-3; D gene: TRBD1; V gene: TRBV28; CDR3 protein: CASSTKGTGVPDTQYF; CDR3 DNA: TGTGCCAGCAGTACTAAAGGGACAGGGGTTCCAGATACGCAGTATTTT
J gene: TRBJ2-1; D gene: TRBD2; V gene: TRBV5-4; CDR3 protein: CASSWGLAEKYNEQFF; CDR3 DNA: TGTGCCAGCAGCTGGGGACTAGCGGAGAAGTACAATGAGCAGTTCTTC
J gene: TRBJ2-2; D gene: TRBD2; V gene: TRBV6-5; CDR3 protein: CAGDGLAGTGELFF; CDR3 DNA: TGTGCCGGAGACGGACTAGCGGGCACCGGGGAGCTGTTTTTT
J gene: TRBJ1-1; D gene: -; V gene: TRBV7-2; CDR3 protein: CASSLGGQGLNTEAFF; CDR3 DNA: TGTGCCAGCAGCTTAGGGGGCCAGGGGTTGAACACTGAAGCTTTCTTT
J gene: TRBJ1-2; D gene: -; V gene: TRBV28; CDR3 protein: CASSHNARGYTF; CDR3 DNA: TGTGCCAGCAGCCATAATGCGCGGGGCTACACCTTC
J gene: TRBJ1-1; D gene: TRBD1; V gene: TRBV19; CDR3 protein: CASSQGARRNTEAFF; CDR3 DNA: TGTGCCAGTAGCCAGGGGGCCCGGAGGAACACTGAAGCTTTCTTT
J gene: TRBJ2-1; D gene: TRBD2; V gene: TRBV19; CDR3 protein: CASSERTGGSYNEQFF; CDR3 DNA: TGTGCCAGTTCGGAGAGGACGGGAGGCTCCTACAATGAGCAGTTCTTC
J gene: TRBJ2-1; D gene: -; V gene: TRBV4-3; CDR3 protein: CASSQDSSSSYNEQFF; CDR3 DNA: TGCGCCAGCAGCCAGGACAGCAGCTCTTCCTACAATGAGCAGTTCTTC
J gene: TRBJ2-7; D gene: -; V gene: TRBV12-3/TRBV12-4; CDR3 protein: CASSLWPSEQYF; CDR3 DNA: TGTGCCAGCAGTTTATGGCCCTCCGAGCAGTACTTC
J gene: TRBJ1-2; D gene: -; V gene: TRBV6-5; CDR3 protein: CASRRLSANYGYTF; CDR3 DNA: TGTGCCAGCAGAAGACTCTCAGCTAACTATGGCTACACCTTC
J gene: TRBJ2-3; D gene: -; V gene: TRBV4-1; CDR3 protein: CATSRLGLSTDTQYF; CDR3 DNA: TGCGCCACCAGCCGACTAGGGCTTAGCACAGATACGCAGTATTTT
J gene: TRBJ1-1; D gene: -; V gene: TRBV4-3; CDR3 protein: CASSHVVGGDTEAFF; CDR3 DNA: TGCGCCAGCAGCCACGTCGTGGGGGGGGATACTGAAGCTTTCTTT